These T cell receptor beta chains were read from a single sample in a study of T cells after posttransplantation cyclophosphamide. Produced via immunoSEQ multiplex PCR; TCRdb's table is partial and in-frame only. The sample shows about 38,000 clones, none of them appearing just once. The sample taken for sequencing was PBMCs. These TCRs come from a man over 45 in good health, CMV-negative, and a related stem cell transplant donor. Both conserved end residues are part of each CDR3. Some rows have no size entry. The others give once, few or many, or a class for an expanded clone.

V gene | clone size | CDR3 protein
TRBV6-5 | many | CASQRGRWNTEAFF
TRBV9 | few | CASSGSSGGPKETQYF
TRBV7-9 | few | CASSTEGYERYF
TRBV10-3 | few | CAISQERENTEAFF
TRBV2 | few | CASSDAGGYNEQFF
TRBV5-4 | many | CASSPGTGVTEAFF
TRBV13 | many | CASSLVLGTSEGNEQFF
TRBV18 | few | CASSPSGDEQYF
TRBV9 | - | CASSVQGLRSPLHF
TRBV6-5 | - | CASQTGGKFIHEQYF
TRBV30 | many | CAWKRAASYEQYF
TRBV28 | many | CASSRRGQPQHF
TRBV6-1 | many | CASSQRTENTEAFF
TRBV19 | many | CASSISPGQVARYEAFF
TRBV21-1 | many | CASSLFSRASGRTYEQYF
TRBV10-3 | many | CAIRGGTPPYEQYF
TRBV10-3 | - | CAISAGTDYGYTF
TRBV11-2 | - | CASSRQGYEQYF
TRBV29-1 | - | CSGGGDYEQYF
TRBV10-3 | many | CAITSTGVNTEAFF
TRBV7-8 | many | CASSPGTGGNQPQHF
TRBV30 | few | CAYRGGQETQYF
TRBV27 | few | CASSLTGISGYTF
TRBV2 | many | CASSSLAGGLNIQYF
TRBV21-1 | many | CASPNGGSYEQYF
TRBV2 | many | CASSPGLAYNEQFF
TRBV4-1 | many | CASSQERGSDYGYTF
TRBV9 | many | CASSLLDRGYEQYF
TRBV7-9 | few | CASSSHRNTEAFF
TRBV9 | many | CASSVGGLAGYEQYF
TRBV19 | many | CASSIDRDRDQPQHF
TRBV4-3 | many | CASSQDLQGQPQHF
TRBV7-9 | many | CASRSGTGGSGNTIYF
TRBV18 | many | CASSPGTPQTGYTF
TRBV6-5 | many | CASSRTSPTNEKLFF
TRBV18 | many | CASSPDSGGETQYF
TRBV19 | many | CASSRRATGNEQYF
TRBV5-1 | - | CASSLAQGYSYEQYF
TRBV7-9 | many | CASSFNRDTEAFF
TRBV7-3 | many | CASSLGPEDNEQFF
TRBV6-5 | many | CASRASNQPQHF
TRBV4-3 | few | CASSQGGTTGVETQYF
TRBV5-4 | few | CASSSGQTYEQYF
TRBV5-5 | many | CASSLSWEKAFF
TRBV29-1 | many | CSVEEWGAGGHHEQYF
TRBV5-4 | many | CASLEGLANYGYTF
TRBV21-1 | many | CASSLPGTGTHEQYF
TRBV7-9 | few | CASSGGGAVGNQPQHF
TRBV5-6 | many | CASSLVGTSGRNIQYF
TRBV25-1 | many | CASSPPGRVSTEAFF
TRBV19 | many | CASRSGQGGRTEAFF
TRBV7-2 | medium-sized | CASSPGRAGYQPQHF
TRBV11-3 | many | CASSLGLAGGYNEQFF